This passage covers 20 T cell receptor beta chains from one sample sequenced in a study of beta chain features in type 1 diabetes. Notes on the study in general: Shorter TCRB CDR3s, moderately but significantly so, were found in Type 1 diabetes patients in all four CD4+ subsets.

As every portion of the isolated RNA was reverse transcribed, the sequencing read expressed TCRB transcripts. The method was immunoSEQ multiplex PCR; TCRdb's version includes in-frame clones alone and lacks a portion of them. The repertoire has around 160,000 clones, roughly 9% of them found once; the top ten carry under 0.85%. No cognate antigen is known for these TCRs. Sequenced input: central memory CD4+ T cells from blood. The receptors were sampled from a woman in her twenties or thirties with type 1 diabetes.

The chain joins TRBV4-2 to TRBJ1-5; D remains ambiguous. Germline lookup yields CDR1 LGHNA and CDR2 YNFKEQ. The CDR3 consists of 16 residues. The V gene lost 0 bases and the J gene lost 5 bases, with 14 bases spanning the gap. CDR3 sequence reads: CASSQDLGQDYQPQHF. The CDR3, as DNA: TGTGCCAGCAGCCAAGATCTTGGGCAGGATTATCAGCCCCAGCATTTT.

This clone has just a few counts. V is TRBV2 and J is TRBJ2-4; the D gene is possibly TRBD2 (7 bases). V lost 5 bases and J lost 0, with 14 bases in between. The CDR3 has 16 amino acids. CDR1 is SNHLY and CDR2 is FYNNEI in the germline V gene. CDR3 sequence: CASSFRGALAKNIQYF. CDR3 sequence (DNA): TGTGCCAGCAGTTTTCGGGGGGCGCTAGCCAAAAACATTCAGTACTTC.

The chain employs TRBV7-3 and TRBJ2-2; D uncertain. CDR1 is SGHTA, CDR2 FQGTGA, per germline. V dropped 7 bases and J dropped 2 bases, with 11 bases sitting between them. This CDR3 region has 14 residues. CDR3 bases: TGTGCCAGCACTCCGAATACAAACACCGGGGAGCTGTTTTTT. Translation gives CASTPNTNTGELFF. The full variable domain, its missing parts supplied by reference TRBV7-3 and TRBJ2-2, is GAGVSQTPSNKVTEKGKYVELRCDPISGHTALYWYRQSLGQGPEFLIYFQGTGAADDSGLPNDRFFAVRPEGSVSTLKIQRTERGDSAVYLCASTPNTNTGELFFGEGSRLTVL.

The chain uses TRBV7-9 and TRBJ1-4; D is unresolved. Germline V gene data show CDR1 as SEHNR and CDR2 as FQNEAQ (reference sequence). Deletions cut 2 bases from V and 6 bases from J, with 13 bases between. The CDR3 has 15 residues. CDR3 coding DNA: TGTGCCAGCAGCTTACGTCCAGAGCGAGATGAAAAACTGTTTTTT. It codes for CASSLRPERDEKLFF.

This clone was counted between two and nine times. The V call is TRBV10-3, the J call TRBJ2-1; D is perhaps TRBD1 (6 bases). The germline V gene has CDR1 ENHRY and CDR2 SYGVKD. Trimming pared 6 bases from V and 3 bases from J, leaving 12 bases between. The CDR3 totals 14 residues. This CDR3 is CAIREDSFYNEQFF. CDR3 sequence (DNA): TGTGCCATCAGAGAGGACAGCTTCTACAATGAGCAGTTCTTC.

This chain links TRBV2 with TRBJ1-5, with 7 bases lining up with TRBD1. The J segment lost 4 bases and the V segment lost 5 bases, leaving 5 bases of the junction unmatched. The CDR3 is 14 residues long. CDR1 and CDR2 (germline): SNHLY, FYNNEI. The CDR3 DNA sequence: TGTGCCAGCAGTTTCCGGGACAGAAATCAGCCCCAGCATTTT. Encoded protein: CASSFRDRNQPQHF.

This clone was observed a handful of times. Other DNA sequences in this sample translate to the same CDR3. J is TRBJ1-5 and V is TRBV5-1; the D is unclear. CDR3 length equals 13 residues. Trimming took 0 bases from V and 5 from J, leaving 6 bases between them. The germline gives CDR1 SGHRS, CDR2 YFSETQ. The CDR3 coding sequence is TGCGCCAGCAGCTTGGCCGGGGATCAGCCCCAGCATTTT. Amino acids: CASSLAGDQPQHF.

This clone was observed a handful of times. This chain joins TRBV30 and TRBJ1-4, with 7 bases matching TRBD1. Germline CDR1 reads GTSNPN; CDR2 reads SVGIG (reference sequence). CDR3 size: 15 residues. The V segment lost 4 bases and the J segment 8 bases; nucleotides outside the gene matches: 13. CDR3 bases: TGTGCCTGGAACCGGAAACAGGGGCCCGAGGAAAAACTGTTTTTT. It codes for CAWNRKQGPEEKLFF.

The chain links TRBV9 to TRBJ2-1, with 9 bases that match TRBD2. The CDR3 spans 15 residues. Unmatched junction bases numbered 6, after V lost 1 base and J lost 7 bases. In germline, CDR1 is SGDLS, CDR2 YYNGEE. CDR3 DNA: TGTGCCAGCAGCGTACCGGGACTAGCTGAAAATGAGCAGTTCTTC. Translated, it gives CASSVPGLAENEQFF.

The table lists this clone with a few counts. DNA of the CDR3: TGTGCCACCAGCAGGCCGGGACAGGTTGCCTACGAGCAGTACTTC. Translated: CATSRPGQVAYEQYF. The gene calls are TRBV15 and TRBJ2-7; 8 bases align to TRBD1. Per the germline V gene, CDR1 is LNHNV and CDR2 is YYDKDF (reference sequence). After removal of 3 bases from V and 2 bases from J, the junction contained 6 bases not matched to a gene. The CDR3 has 15 amino acids. The variable domain in full, completed from reference TRBV15 and TRBJ2-7, reads DAMVIQNPRYQVTQFGKPVTLSCSQTLNHNVMYWYQQKSSQAPKLLFHYYDKDFNNEADTPDNFQSRRPNTSFCFLDIRSPGLGDTAMYLCATSRPGQVAYEQYFGPGTRLTVT.

The genes are TRBV29-1 and TRBJ1-1; tentative D call: TRBD1 (5 bases). The CDR3 spans 15 residues. From germline, CDR1 is SQVTM and CDR2 ANQGSEA. Trimming took 7 bases from V and 11 from J, leaving 29 bases between them. CDR3 DNA: TGCAGCGCCGTGGGTGGGGCAGGGCGAGTCTCGTGGGCTTTCTTT. Its translation is CSAVGGAGRVSWAFF.

To note about this clone: At the DNA level, this CDR3 is encoded by other sequences in the same sample as well. This chain uses TRBV18 with TRBJ2-7; D gene ambiguous. This CDR3 has 14 amino acids. Trimming took 1 base from V and 3 from J, leaving 10 bases between them. Germline V CDR1 and CDR2: KGHSH, LQKENI. In nucleotides, the CDR3 is TGTGCCAGCTCACCACGTGGCTCTGGCTACGAGCAGTACTTC. Encoded protein: CASSPRGSGYEQYF.

The genes are TRBV6-5 and TRBJ2-7; no clear D gene. V lost 5 bases and J lost 1, with 9 bases in between. The CDR3 has 13 amino acids. CDR1 and CDR2 (germline): MNHEY, SVGAGI. In nucleotides, the CDR3 is TGTGCCAGCAGTCGCTACCGGTCCTACGAGCAGTACTTC. The encoded protein is CASSRYRSYEQYF.

In its sample, this clone was seen a few times. Other nucleotide sequences from this sample produce the same CDR3. The gene calls are TRBV30 and TRBJ2-3; D possibly corresponds to TRBD2 (5 bases). Deletions cut 2 bases from V and 6 bases from J, with 6 bases between. The CDR3 sequence is 11 residues long. Looked up from germline, CDR1 is GTSNPN and CDR2 is SVGIG (reference sequence). CDR3 DNA sequence: TGTGCCTGGAGTACGGGGGATACGCAGTATTTT. The encoded protein is CAWSTGDTQYF.

The rearrangement links TRBV29-1 to TRBJ1-2; TRBD1 is a possible D gene (6 bases). CDR3 size: 13 residues. Germline V gene data show CDR1 as SQVTM and CDR2 as ANQGSEA. V was cut by 6 bases and J by 7 bases, with 18 bases left in between. CDR3 nucleotide sequence: TGCAGCGTGACCACGAACAGGGAGGGTGGCTACACCTTC. This codes for CSVTTNREGGYTF.

The gene calls are TRBV18 and TRBJ2-1, with TRBD2 matching over 13 bases. Germline CDR1 and CDR2: KGHSH and LQKENI. V was clipped by 5 bases and J by 5 bases; unmatched bases: 0. The CDR3 is 14 residues long. The CDR3 DNA reads TGTGCCAGCTCAGGGACTAGCGGGGACAATGAGCAGTTCTTC. This encodes CASSGTSGDNEQFF.

A few counts support this clone. J is TRBJ1-1 and V is TRBV5-6; D gene uncertain. With 2 bases removed from V and 8 bases from J, the gap between germline ends came to 7 bases. This CDR3 is built from 11 residues. Germline V gene lookup returns CDR1 SGHDT and CDR2 YYEEEE. CDR3 sequence (DNA): TGTGCCAGCAGCTTATATCGGGAAGCTTTCTTT. It specifies CASSLYREAFF.

The sample holds a few counts of this clone. The V gene is TRBV28, the J gene TRBJ2-5; TRBD2 agrees at 11 bases. Per germline, CDR1 MDHEN and CDR2 SYDVKM. The CDR3 loop spans 15 amino acids. The V segment lost 10 bases and the J segment 5 bases; nucleotides outside the gene matches: 12. The CDR3 is CAIGISGRAAETQYF. In DNA form, the CDR3 reads TGTGCCATAGGAATTAGCGGGAGGGCGGCCGAGACCCAGTACTTC.

This sequence joins TRBV2 and TRBJ1-5; D call uncertain. This CDR3 region has 12 residues. Trimming shortened V by 4 bases and J by 4 bases, and 5 bases separated the two germline ends. Germline V gene sequence: CDR1 SNHLY, CDR2 FYNNEI. CDR3 bases: TGTGCCAGCAGTGGAGGGAATCAGCCCCAGCATTTT. Translation gives CASSGGNQPQHF.

The table lists this clone with a few counts. One end of the junction fails to match germline, which may point to a read error. The chain couples TRBV5-1 to TRBJ2-7; TRBD2 matches 8 bases. Germline assignment: CDR1 SGHRS and CDR2 YFSETQ. The CDR3 runs to 13 residues. The CDR3 loop reads CATSREGHYEQYF. DNA of the CDR3: TGCGCCACCAGCCGGGAGGGACACTACGAGCAGTACTTC.